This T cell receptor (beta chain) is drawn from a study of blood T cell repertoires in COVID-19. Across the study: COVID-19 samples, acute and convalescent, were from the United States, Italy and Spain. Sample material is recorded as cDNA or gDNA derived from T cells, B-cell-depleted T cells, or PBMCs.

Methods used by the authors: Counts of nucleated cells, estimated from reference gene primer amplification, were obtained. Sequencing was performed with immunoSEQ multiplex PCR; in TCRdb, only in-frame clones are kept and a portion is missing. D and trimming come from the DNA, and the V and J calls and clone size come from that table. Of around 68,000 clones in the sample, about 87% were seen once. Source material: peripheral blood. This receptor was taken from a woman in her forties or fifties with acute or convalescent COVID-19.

CDR3 DNA: TGTGCCAGCAGCCAGTACACCGGGACTAGCCTACTAGATACGCAGTATTTT. It translates to CASSQYTGTSLLDTQYF. The chain uses TRBV4-2 and TRBJ2-3; 9 bases are shared with TRBD2. The CDR3 is 17 amino acids. CDR1 is LGHNA, CDR2 YNFKEQ, per germline. V trimming: 3 bases; J trimming: 5 bases; junction bases outside the gene matches: 12.